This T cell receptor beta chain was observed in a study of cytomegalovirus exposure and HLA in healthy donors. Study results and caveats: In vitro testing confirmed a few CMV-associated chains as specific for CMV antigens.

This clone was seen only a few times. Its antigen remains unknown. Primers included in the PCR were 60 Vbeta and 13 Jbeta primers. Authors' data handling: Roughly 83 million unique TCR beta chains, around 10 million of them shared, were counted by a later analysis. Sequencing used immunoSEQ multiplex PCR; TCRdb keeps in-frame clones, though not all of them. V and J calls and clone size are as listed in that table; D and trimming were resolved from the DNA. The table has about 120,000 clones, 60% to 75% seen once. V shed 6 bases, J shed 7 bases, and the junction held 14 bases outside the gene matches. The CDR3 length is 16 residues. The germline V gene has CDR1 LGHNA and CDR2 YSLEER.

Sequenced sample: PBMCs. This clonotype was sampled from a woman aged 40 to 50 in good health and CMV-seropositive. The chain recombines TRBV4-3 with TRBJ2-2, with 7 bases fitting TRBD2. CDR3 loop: CASRPLSGGYSGELFF. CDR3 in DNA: TGCGCCAGCAGGCCATTATCGGGGGGTTACAGCGGGGAGCTGTTTTTT.